A selection of T cell receptor beta chains follows, all from one sample in a study of beta chain features in type 1 diabetes. Sequenced by immunoSEQ multiplex PCR; TCRdb stores in-frame clones only, minus some. The sample holds hundreds of thousands of clones; roughly 15% are singletons and the top ten take about 6.6%. Sequencing was performed on central memory CD4+ T cells from blood. Receptor source: a man in his thirties or forties in good health. The CDR3 runs from the conserved cysteine through the conserved F or W. A D gene is named only where the DNA matches it firmly. Only part of the rows carry a size: once, few, many, or a class if the clone is expanded.

j_call | d_call | clone_size | v_call | cdr3_aa | cdr3_nt
TRBJ1-6 | . | few | TRBV18 | CASSSGQLGISPLHF | TGTGCCAGCTCTTCTGGACAGCTAGGAATTTCACCCCTCCACTTT
TRBJ1-1 | . | few | TRBV7-2 | CASSFQTTSEAFF | TGTGCCAGCAGCTTCCAAACCACTAGTGAAGCTTTCTTT
TRBJ2-5 | TRBD2 | . | TRBV5-1 | CASSLTSGVETQYF | TGCGCCAGCAGCCTCACTAGCGGGGTGGAGACCCAGTACTTC
TRBJ2-3 | TRBD2 | once | TRBV4-3 | CASSLGLGGTDTQYF | TGCGCCAGCAGCTTAGGACTAGGAGGCACAGATACGCAGTATTTT
TRBJ2-1 | . | . | TRBV5-1 | CASSLDGGPEFF | TGCGCCAGCAGCTTGGATGGAGGGCCTGAGTTCTTC
TRBJ2-2 | . | . | TRBV29-1 | CSVEGGAGGELFF | TGCAGCGTGGAGGGGGGGGCTGGCGGGGAGCTGTTTTTT
TRBJ1-1 | . | . | TRBV10-1 | CASSESTNTEAFF | TGCGCCAGCAGTGAGTCCACGAACACTGAAGCTTTCTTT
TRBJ2-3 | TRBD2 | few | TRBV7-2 | CASSLDPGGPPDTQYF | TGTGCCAGCAGCTTAGATCCGGGGGGGCCCCCAGATACGCAGTATTTT
TRBJ2-5 | . | few | TRBV29-1 | CSVGRLQETQYF | TGCAGCGTTGGGCGCCTCCAAGAGACCCAGTACTTC
TRBJ2-5 | TRBD1 | . | TRBV5-6 | CASSSLGQGETQYF | TGTGCCAGCAGCTCATTGGGACAGGGAGAGACCCAGTACTTC
TRBJ1-4 | . | few | TRBV19 | CASSMSGRGRLFF | TGTGCCAGTAGTATGTCGGGAAGGGGACGGCTGTTTTTT
TRBJ2-3 | . | many | TRBV9 | CASTLGVQDTQYF | TGTGCCAGCACGCTTGGGGTCCAAGATACGCAGTATTTT
TRBJ1-2 | TRBD1 | . | TRBV5-6 | CASSRGQGPYGYTF | TGTGCCAGCAGCCGTGGACAGGGACCCTATGGCTACACCTTC
TRBJ2-3 | TRBD2 | . | TRBV29-1 | CSAATGGRTDTQYF | TGCAGCGCCGCAACTGGCGGGAGGACAGATACGCAGTATTTT
TRBJ1-3 | . | . | TRBV7-2 | CASSNPGGSSIYF | TGTGCCAGCAGCAATCCGGGGGGGAGTTCCATATATTTT
TRBJ2-3 | TRBD2 | few | TRBV7-9 | CASSKLAGSTDTQYF | TGTGCCAGCAGCAAACTAGCGGGAAGCACAGATACGCAGTATTTT
TRBJ1-1 | . | few | TRBV30 | CAWSRGIAEAFF | TGTGCCTGGAGTAGAGGGATCGCTGAAGCTTTCTTT